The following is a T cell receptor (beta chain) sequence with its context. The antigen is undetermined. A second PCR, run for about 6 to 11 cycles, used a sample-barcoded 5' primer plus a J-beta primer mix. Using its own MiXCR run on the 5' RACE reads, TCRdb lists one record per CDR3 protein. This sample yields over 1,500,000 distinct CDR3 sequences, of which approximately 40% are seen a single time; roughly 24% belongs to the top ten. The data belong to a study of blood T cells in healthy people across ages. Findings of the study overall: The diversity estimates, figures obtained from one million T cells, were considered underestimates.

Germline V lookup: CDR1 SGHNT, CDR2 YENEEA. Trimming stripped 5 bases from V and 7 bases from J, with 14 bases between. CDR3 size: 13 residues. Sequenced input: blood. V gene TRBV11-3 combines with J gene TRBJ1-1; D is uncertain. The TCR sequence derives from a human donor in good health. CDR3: CASSPGPQFEAFF. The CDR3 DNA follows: TGTGCCAGCAGCCCCGGGCCTCAATTTGAAGCTTTCTTT.